The subject of this entry is one T cell receptor beta chain. The CDR3 covers 15 residues. V lost 4 bases and J 5 bases, leaving 12 bases between the germline ends. The germline CDR1 and CDR2 sequences are LGHDT and YNNKEL (reference sequence). Participants had their cohort set by participant-reported clinical history. Recovered status applied to Cohort 3 donors who had two consecutive negative PCRs. It also applied to those with clearance or with symptom resolution. The data belong to a study of blood T cell repertoires in COVID-19. Assay: immunoSEQ multiplex PCR; the TCRdb copy retains only in-frame clones and omits some. Of around 300,000 clones detected, approximately 88% appear once; the ten largest clones hold 1.7%.

The V call is TRBV3-1 (or the pseudogene TRBV3-2), the J call TRBJ1-6; maybe TRBD1 (6 bases). Source material: PBMCs or T cells enriched from blood (not recorded which). This receptor was obtained from a woman in her thirties or forties who had recovered from COVID-19. The CDR3: CASSLGRGDNSPLHF. The CDR3, as DNA: TGTGCCAGCAGCCTGGGCAGGGGTGATAATTCACCCCTCCACTTT.